Listed below are T cell receptor beta chains from one sample, sequenced in a study of control samples from healthy donors and cancer patients. Assay used: immunoSEQ multiplex PCR; TCRdb lists only in-frame clones, some missing. The sample has 95,000 to 100,000 clones; around 89% are singletons. The sample comprised blood. Receptors were obtained from a man in his thirties or forties in good health. CDR3s include the opening cysteine and the closing phenylalanine or tryptophan. The D gene is left open where the match is weak. Where a row states a size, it is once, few, many or the class of an expanded clone; other rows omit it.

D	size	V	J	DNA	CDR3
TRBD1	-	TRBV11-2	TRBJ2-2	TGTGCCAGCAGCTTAGATCCGACAGGGGGTTCTACCGGGGAGCTGTTTTTT	CASSLDPTGGSTGELFF
-	-	TRBV30	TRBJ2-7	TGTGCCTGGGGGAGGGGGGCCCCTGTCGAGCAGTACTTC	CAWGRGAPVEQYF
-	-	TRBV4-3	TRBJ1-2	TGCGCCAGCAGCCAAGAAGGGTCAGGCCATGGCTACACCTTC	CASSQEGSGHGYTF
-	-	TRBV30	TRBJ1-2	TGTGCCGGGACCCCTGGGGGCTATGGCTACACCTTC	CAGTPGGYGYTF
TRBD1	-	TRBV7-9	TRBJ2-7	TGTGCCAGCAGCATCGGGACAGGGTTTTCCTACGAGCAGTACTTC	CASSIGTGFSYEQYF
TRBD1	-	TRBV15	TRBJ1-2	TGTGCCACCAGCAGAGAAAGGACAGGTTATGGCTACACCTTC	CATSRERTGYGYTF
-	-	TRBV25-1	TRBJ2-7	TGTGCCAGCCTTACTCAGGGGCATGAGCAGTACTTC	CASLTQGHEQYF
-	once	TRBV28	TRBJ2-3	TGTGCCAGCATTACAGGGTTAGGAGTGGGCACGAATACGCAGTATTTT	CASITGLGVGTNTQYF
TRBD1	-	TRBV7-9	TRBJ1-4	TGTGCCAGCAGCCAGACAGGGGGCGCGTTAAATGAAAAACTGTTTTTT	CASSQTGGALNEKLFF
-	-	TRBV27	TRBJ2-1	TGTGCCAGCAGCCGGAATCACGGCTATGAGCAGTTCTTC	CASSRNHGYEQFF
-	-	TRBV7-2	TRBJ2-1	TGTGCCAGCAGCTTAGGTTCAGGTGGTAAGGAGAACAATGAGCAGTTCTTC	CASSLGSGGKENNEQFF
-	-	TRBV12-5	TRBJ1-5	TGTGCTAGTGGTTCACAGGGTAATCAGCCCCAGCATTTT	CASGSQGNQPQHF
-	-	TRBV4-1	TRBJ2-2	TGCGCCAGCAGCCAAGATCCGGACGGGGCCGGGGAGCTGTTTTTT	CASSQDPDGAGELFF
-	-	TRBV4-3	TRBJ2-1	TGCGCCAGCAGCCAAGAATCGGGACCCCGTGACAATGAGCAGTTCTTC	CASSQESGPRDNEQFF
-	-	TRBV3-1/TRBV3-2	TRBJ1-2	TGTGCCAGCAGCCCTGCAGTGACCCACTATGGCTACACCTTC	CASSPAVTHYGYTF
-	-	TRBV19	TRBJ1-1	TGTGCCAGTAGTACGACTGCGAACACTGAAGCTTTCTTT	CASSTTANTEAFF
TRBD1	-	TRBV7-2	TRBJ1-3	TGTGCCAGCAGCTTAGAGACAGGGGCCGGAAACACCATATATTTT	CASSLETGAGNTIYF
TRBD1	-	TRBV6-5	TRBJ1-1	TGTGCCAGCACCCCAGGGGGAGGGGGGAACACTGAAGCTTTCTTT	CASTPGGGGNTEAFF
TRBD1	once	TRBV30	TRBJ2-5	TGTGCCTCCCGCAGGGGGCAGGGGAGAGAGACCCAGTACTTC	CASRRGQGRETQYF
TRBD2	-	TRBV9	TRBJ2-1	TGTGCCAGCAGCGGGACTAGCGGGGGGGCCTCAAATGAGCAGTTCTTC	CASSGTSGGASNEQFF
TRBD2	-	TRBV7-9	TRBJ2-5	TGTGCCAGCAGCTCGCTAGCGGGGGGGCAAGAGACCCAGTACTTC	CASSSLAGGQETQYF
TRBD1	-	TRBV4-3	TRBJ1-1	TGCGCCAGCAGCCAGGAGGACAGGTCGGACACTGAAGCTTTCTTT	CASSQEDRSDTEAFF
TRBD1	-	TRBV12-3/TRBV12-4	TRBJ1-2	TGTGCCAGCAGGGGACAGGGAAACTATGGCTACACCTTC	CASRGQGNYGYTF
TRBD1	-	TRBV6-6	TRBJ1-2	TGTGCCAGCAGCGGACAGGGCGATGGTGGCTACACCTTC	CASSGQGDGGYTF
TRBD2	-	TRBV5-4	TRBJ2-3	TGTGCCAGCAGCTTTCAGCGGGAGGGAGGCACAGATACGCAGTATTTT	CASSFQREGGTDTQYF
-	-	TRBV2	TRBJ1-5	TGTGCCAGCAGTAACCCCCGAGAGGGTCCTCAGCCCCAGCATTTT	CASSNPREGPQPQHF
-	-	TRBV7-2	TRBJ2-1	TGTGCCAGCAGCTTCGGGGCGGGGTTATACAATGAGCAGTTCTTC	CASSFGAGLYNEQFF
TRBD2	once	TRBV6-5	TRBJ2-1	TGTGCCAGCAGTTACTCGAGCACTAGCGGGATCAATGAGCAGTTCTTC	CASSYSSTSGINEQFF
-	-	TRBV18	TRBJ1-3	TGTGCCAGCTTTGAAGGGGTGAGCTCTGGAAACACCATATATTTT	CASFEGVSSGNTIYF
TRBD1	-	TRBV20-1	TRBJ2-4	TGCAGTGCTAGTGGCAGGGGGCGAGACATTCAGTACTTC	CSASGRGRDIQYF
-	-	TRBV5-4	TRBJ2-5	TGTGCCAGCAGCTCGCGTCGGGGGACGTCGCAAGAGACCCAGTACTTC	CASSSRRGTSQETQYF
TRBD2	-	TRBV11-3	TRBJ2-1	TGTGCCAGCAGCTTTAGCGGGGGGAGCTCCTACAATGAGCAGTTCTTC	CASSFSGGSSYNEQFF
-	-	TRBV30	TRBJ1-3	TGTGCCTGGATATTGAAGGGAGGGGCATCTGGAAACACCATATATTTT	CAWILKGGASGNTIYF
TRBD2	once	TRBV11-3	TRBJ2-3	TGTGCCAGCACGAAAAGCGGGGTAGGGGCAGATACGCAGTATTTT	CASTKSGVGADTQYF
-	-	TRBV19	TRBJ1-2	TGTGCCAGTAGTACAGGGGTAGGTGGCTACACCTTC	CASSTGVGGYTF
-	-	TRBV27	TRBJ1-6	TGTGCCAGCAGTTCCCTGACAACGGGGGCGGCTTCACCCCTCCACTTT	CASSSLTTGAASPLHF
-	-	TRBV28	TRBJ2-3	TGTGCCAGCAGTTTAGGCAGGGGCCGGGTCACAGATACGCAGTATTTT	CASSLGRGRVTDTQYF
TRBD1	-	TRBV30	TRBJ2-5	TGTGCCTGGAGATTAGGACAGGGCAAAGAGACCCAGTACTTC	CAWRLGQGKETQYF
TRBD2	-	TRBV9	TRBJ2-1	TGTGCCAGCAGCGTAGGGGCGGGAGGATTTTACAATGAGCAGTTCTTC	CASSVGAGGFYNEQFF
-	once	TRBV7-9	TRBJ1-2	TGTGCCAGCAGCTTAGCGCTGGCCAGTAACTATGGCTACACCTTC	CASSLALASNYGYTF
-	-	TRBV19	TRBJ2-3	TGTGCCAGTAGTACAGCTGAGGAAGATACGCAGTATTTT	CASSTAEEDTQYF
TRBD1	-	TRBV7-9	TRBJ1-2	TGTGCCAGCGGACAGGGGAACTATGGCTACACCTTC	CASGQGNYGYTF
-	-	TRBV11-1	TRBJ1-6	TGTGCCAGCAGCTTAAGAGGTCAAGGGAACAATTCACCCCTCCACTTT	CASSLRGQGNNSPLHF
-	once	TRBV15	TRBJ2-7	TGTGCCACCAGCAGAGATGGGAACTACGAGCAGTACTTC	CATSRDGNYEQYF
-	-	TRBV6-2/TRBV6-3	TRBJ2-1	TGTGCCAGCAGTTCGGGGGGCGACTCCTACAATGAGCAGTTCTTC	CASSSGGDSYNEQFF
-	-	TRBV3-1/TRBV3-2	TRBJ1-2	TGTGCCAGCAGCAGGGGGGCAGGGATTATTGGCTACACCTTC	CASSRGAGIIGYTF
-	-	TRBV5-6	TRBJ2-3	TGTGCCAGCAGCTTTCTGGTTCCAGATACGCAGTATTTT	CASSFLVPDTQYF
-	-	TRBV10-1	TRBJ2-7	TGCGCCAGCAGTGAGTCCGGGACGGCTCCCTACGAGCAGTACTTC	CASSESGTAPYEQYF
-	-	TRBV9	TRBJ2-1	TGTGCCAGCAGCTCCGGGACTCCCGGGGATGAGCAGTTCTTC	CASSSGTPGDEQFF
-	-	TRBV7-9	TRBJ2-5	TGTGCCAGCAGCCCAGATCAATCAGAATATATTGTGACCCAGTACTTC	CASSPDQSEYIVTQYF
-	-	TRBV19	TRBJ1-2	TGTGCCAGTAGTATACAGGGATTGAACTATGGCTACACCTTC	CASSIQGLNYGYTF